This TCR beta chain was recorded in a study of OX40 agonist ivuxolimab in advanced cancers. Study outcomes and limitations: Specificity for antigen went undetermined in the expanded peripheral T cells. Relatively little clonal expansion, among the lowest observed, appeared in partial responders at 0.1-3.0 mg/kg.

Worth noting for this clone: The target antigen is unknown.

Profiled with immunoSEQ multiplex PCR; TCRdb holds only in-frame clones, not every one. Altogether fewer than 85,000 clones are present, about 89% being singletons, with the ten largest covering approximately 0.63%. The sample consisted of CD4+ or CD8+ T cells sorted from blood, taken in a trial of the OX40 agonist ivuxolimab. This TCR was sampled from an adult with an advanced solid tumor such as melanoma, head and neck, liver or kidney cancer.

CDR3 DNA sequence: TGTGCCAGCAGTCGATCGGATACGCAGTATTTT. As protein: CASSRSDTQYF. The chain has TRBV28 and TRBJ2-3, with D hard to call. Germline-derived CDR1 and CDR2 are MDHEN and SYDVKM. The V gene lost 5 bases and the J gene lost 6 bases, with 6 bases spanning the gap. This CDR3 contains 11 residues.